The sequence of this TCR beta chain was determined in a study of siplizumab effects on memory and regulatory T cells. The method was immunoSEQ multiplex PCR; TCRdb's version includes in-frame clones alone and lacks a portion of them. The sample records about 110,000 clones, just over 90% being singletons. The CDR3 is 14 amino acids. CDR1 is SGHTA and CDR2 is FQGTGA in the germline V gene. Trimming removed 8 bases at V and 6 bases at J, with 18 bases between. The clonotype was recovered from a human donor in good health. The gene calls are TRBV7-3 and TRBJ2-3; D possibly corresponds to TRBD2 (6 bases). The sequenced sample consisted of CD4+ T cells sorted from blood. The CDR3 region is CASSTSPGRDTQYF. The CDR3 coding sequence is TGTGCCAGCTCAACTAGCCCTGGAAGGGATACGCAGTATTTT.